This T cell receptor (beta chain) was sequenced for a study of monozygotic twins with inflammatory bowel disease. No DNA is given; TCRdb re-called the 5' RACE reads and lists each CDR3 protein once. The sample's table shows approximately 400,000 distinct CDR3 sequences. The CDR3 runs 16 residues. The germline CDR1 and CDR2 sequences are SGHAT and FQNNGV. The receptor was isolated from a human donor with ulcerative colitis or Crohn's disease, or a healthy co-twin of an affected twin (not recorded which). The material sequenced was blood. J is TRBJ2-1 and V is TRBV11-2; the D call of TRBD2 rests on TCRdb alone, since no DNA is present to check it. The CDR3 sequence is CASRSGTSGRNNEQFF.